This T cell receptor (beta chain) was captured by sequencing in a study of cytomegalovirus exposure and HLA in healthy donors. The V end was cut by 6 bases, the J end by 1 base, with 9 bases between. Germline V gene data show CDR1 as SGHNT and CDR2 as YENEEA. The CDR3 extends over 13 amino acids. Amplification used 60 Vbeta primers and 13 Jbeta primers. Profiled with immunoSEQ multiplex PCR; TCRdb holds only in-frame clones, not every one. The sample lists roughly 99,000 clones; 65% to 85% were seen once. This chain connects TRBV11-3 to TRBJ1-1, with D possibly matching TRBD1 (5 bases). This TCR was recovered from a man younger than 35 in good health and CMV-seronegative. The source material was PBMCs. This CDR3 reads CASSIGQNTEAFF. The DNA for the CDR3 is TGTGCCAGCAGTATCGGACAGAACACTGAAGCTTTCTTT.